Listed here is a single T cell receptor beta chain. The antigen is undetermined. The entry originates in a study of regulatory T cells in long-lasting Graves disease. Overall study findings and caveats: There was favoring of TRBV28, TRBJ1-2 and TRBJ2-5 in persistent disease. Sample size, which was small, may have reduced accuracy.

The CDR3 is 16 residues long. CDR1 and CDR2 (germline): DFQATT, SNEGSKA (reference sequence). Time point specified: newly diagnosed GD, antithyroid drugs for less than 3 months. PBMC RNA was the source of the TCR library. Arm-PCR of CDR3 regions and iRepertoire HTBI primers were the basis on which TCR beta libraries were built. Under the authors' procedure: Samples jointly harbored about 62 TRBV and fewer than 15 TRBJ segments. TCRdb itself ran the multiplex PCR reads through MiXCR, one entry per CDR3 protein. TCRdb, rather than the study authors, made the V and J calls. The table records about 330,000 distinct CDR3 sequences, 15% to 20% of them present only once. This sample also belongs to another study, concerning T cells in Graves' hyperthyroidism and ophthalmopathy. Per that study: In the analysis, a 13 V-J model separated ophthalmopathy from stable hyperthyroidism.

The sequence derives from a young woman with Graves disease. Sequencing used peripheral blood mononuclear cells (PBMCs), obtained at new diagnosis, from a patient treated with antithyroid drugs. The V call is TRBV20-1, the J call TRBJ2-1; 14 bases fit TRBD2. Near its end, the DNA agrees better with TRBJ2-5, so the J call may be wrong. CDR3 bases: TGCAGTGCTAGAGAGGGACTAGCGGGAGCGAAAGAGACCCAGTACTTC. It is translated as CSAREGLAGAKETQYF.